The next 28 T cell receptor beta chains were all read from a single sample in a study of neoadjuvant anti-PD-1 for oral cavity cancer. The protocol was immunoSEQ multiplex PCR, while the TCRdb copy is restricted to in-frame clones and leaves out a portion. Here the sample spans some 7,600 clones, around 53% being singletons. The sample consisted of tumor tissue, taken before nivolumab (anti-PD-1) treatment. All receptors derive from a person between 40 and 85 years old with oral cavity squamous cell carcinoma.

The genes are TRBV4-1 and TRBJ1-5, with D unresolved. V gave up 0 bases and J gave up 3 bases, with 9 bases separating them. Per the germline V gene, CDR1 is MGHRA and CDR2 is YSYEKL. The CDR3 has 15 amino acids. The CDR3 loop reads CASSQESLINQPQHF. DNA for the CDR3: TGCGCCAGCAGCCAAGAAAGTTTGATCAATCAGCCCCAGCATTTT.

CDR3 sequence (DNA): TGTGCCAGCAGTTTCCCTGGGCGTTATACGCAGTATTTT. Protein: CASSFPGRYTQYF. The chain is built from TRBV28 and TRBJ2-3; no reliable D call. Trimming stripped 3 bases from V and 7 bases from J, with 11 bases between. CDR3 length: 13 residues. The germline CDR1 and CDR2 sequences are MDHEN and SYDVKM.

CDR3 DNA sequence: TGCGCCAGCAGCTGGAGCGACAGCTCCAATCAGCCCCAGCATTTT. Its translation is CASSWSDSSNQPQHF. The chain uses TRBV5-1 and TRBJ1-5; a possible D gene is TRBD1 (5 bases). CDR3 size: 15 residues. Germline V gene sequence: CDR1 SGHRS, CDR2 YFSETQ. Trimming took 3 bases from V and 3 from J, leaving 13 bases between them.

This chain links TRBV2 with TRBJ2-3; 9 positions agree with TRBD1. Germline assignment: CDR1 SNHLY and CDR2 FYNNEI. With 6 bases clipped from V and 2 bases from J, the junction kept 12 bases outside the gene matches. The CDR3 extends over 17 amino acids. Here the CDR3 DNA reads TGTGCCAGCAGCGAGGATTCTCTACAGGGGGCCACAGATACGCAGTATTTT. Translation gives CASSEDSLQGATDTQYF.

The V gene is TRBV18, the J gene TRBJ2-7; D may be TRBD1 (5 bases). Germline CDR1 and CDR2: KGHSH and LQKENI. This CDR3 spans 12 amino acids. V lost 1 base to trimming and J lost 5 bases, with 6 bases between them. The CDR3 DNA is TGTGCCAGCTCACCACAAGGGGACGAGCAGTACTTC. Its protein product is CASSPQGDEQYF.

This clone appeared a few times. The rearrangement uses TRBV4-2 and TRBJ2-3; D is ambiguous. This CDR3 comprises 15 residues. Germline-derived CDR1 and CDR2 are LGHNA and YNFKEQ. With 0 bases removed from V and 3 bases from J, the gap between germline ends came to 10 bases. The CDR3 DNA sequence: TGTGCCAGCAGCCAAGAGGCAGGCTCGACAGATACGCAGTATTTT. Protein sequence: CASSQEAGSTDTQYF.

The CDR3 spells CASSQTPNEKLFF. The CDR3, as DNA: TGTGCCAGCAGCCAGACGCCTAATGAAAAACTGTTTTTT. This sequence joins TRBV2 and TRBJ1-4; D is undetermined. Germline lookup yields CDR1 SNHLY and CDR2 FYNNEI. The CDR3 has 13 amino acids. V gave up 6 bases and J gave up 3 bases, with 8 bases separating them.

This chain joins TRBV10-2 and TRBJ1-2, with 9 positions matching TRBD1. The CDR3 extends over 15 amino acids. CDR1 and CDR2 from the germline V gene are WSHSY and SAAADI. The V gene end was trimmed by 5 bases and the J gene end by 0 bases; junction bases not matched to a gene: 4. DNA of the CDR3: TGCGCCAGCAGTTCCGGGACAGGGACTAACTATGGCTACACCTTC. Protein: CASSSGTGTNYGYTF.

CDR3 in amino acids: CASSPRGSSTDTQYF. DNA for the CDR3: TGTGCCAGCAGCCCGCGGGGGTCTAGCACAGATACGCAGTATTTT. The rearrangement joins TRBV7-8 to TRBJ2-3, with 7 nucleotides matching TRBD2. This CDR3 contains 15 residues. The germline CDR1 and CDR2 sequences are SGHVS and FQNEAQ. Trimming took 5 bases from V and 0 from J; bases not matched to a gene: 5.

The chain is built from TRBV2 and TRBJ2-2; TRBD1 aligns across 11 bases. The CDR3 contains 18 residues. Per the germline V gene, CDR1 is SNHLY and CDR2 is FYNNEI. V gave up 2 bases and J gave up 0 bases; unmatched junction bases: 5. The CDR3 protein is CASSEKRGQGANTGELFF. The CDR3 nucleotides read TGTGCCAGCAGTGAAAAAAGGGGACAGGGGGCGAACACCGGGGAGCTGTTTTTT.

The CDR3 protein is CASSFSGLSYEQYF. As DNA, the CDR3 is TGTGCCAGCAGCTTCTCGGGCCTGTCCTACGAGCAGTACTTC. V gene TRBV5-6 combines with J gene TRBJ2-7; no clear D gene. The germline CDR1 and CDR2 sequences are SGHDT and YYEEEE. The CDR3 totals 14 residues. V dropped 2 bases and J dropped 1 base, with 10 bases sitting between them.

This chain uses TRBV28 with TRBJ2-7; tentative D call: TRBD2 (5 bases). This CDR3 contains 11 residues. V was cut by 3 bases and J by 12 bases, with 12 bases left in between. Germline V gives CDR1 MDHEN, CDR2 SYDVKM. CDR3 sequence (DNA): TGTGCCAGCAGTTTGAGTGGGAGATGGTACTTC. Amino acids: CASSLSGRWYF.

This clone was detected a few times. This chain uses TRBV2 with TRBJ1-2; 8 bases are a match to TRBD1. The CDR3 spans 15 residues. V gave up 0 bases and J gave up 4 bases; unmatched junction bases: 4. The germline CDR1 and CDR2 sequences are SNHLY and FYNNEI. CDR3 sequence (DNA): TGTGCCAGCAGTGAAGCTACAGGGACAGGCTATGGCTACACCTTC. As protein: CASSEATGTGYGYTF. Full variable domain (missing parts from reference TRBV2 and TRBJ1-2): EPEVTQTPSHQVTQMGQEVILRCVPISNHLYFYWYRQILGQKVEFLVSFYNNEISEKSEIFDDQFSVERPDGSNFTLKIRSTKLEDSAMYFCASSEATGTGYGYTFGSGTRLTVV.

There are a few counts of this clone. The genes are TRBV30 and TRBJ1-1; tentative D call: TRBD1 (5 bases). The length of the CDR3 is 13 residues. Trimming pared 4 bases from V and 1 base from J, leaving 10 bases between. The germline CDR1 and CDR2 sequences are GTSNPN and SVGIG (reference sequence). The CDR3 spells CAWMRQGNTEAFF. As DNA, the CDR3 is TGTGCCTGGATGCGGCAGGGGAACACTGAAGCTTTCTTT.

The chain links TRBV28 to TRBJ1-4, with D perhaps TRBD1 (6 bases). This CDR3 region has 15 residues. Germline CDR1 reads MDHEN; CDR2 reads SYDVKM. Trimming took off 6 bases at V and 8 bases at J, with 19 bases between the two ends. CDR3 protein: CASSTPGAGIEKLFF. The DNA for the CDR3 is TGTGCCAGCAGCACTCCAGGGGCGGGCATCGAAAAACTGTTTTTT.

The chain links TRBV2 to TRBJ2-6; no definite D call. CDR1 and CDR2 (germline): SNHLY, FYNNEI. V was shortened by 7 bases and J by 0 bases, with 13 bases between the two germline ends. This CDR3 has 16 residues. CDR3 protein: CASTEPVSSGANVLTF. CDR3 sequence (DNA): TGTGCCAGCACGGAGCCCGTTAGCTCTGGGGCCAACGTCCTGACTTTC.

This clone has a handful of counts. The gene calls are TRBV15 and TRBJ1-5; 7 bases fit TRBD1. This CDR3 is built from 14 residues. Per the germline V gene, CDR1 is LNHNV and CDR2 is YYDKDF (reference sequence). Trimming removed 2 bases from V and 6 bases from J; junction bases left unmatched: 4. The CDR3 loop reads CATSRPGQSQPQHF. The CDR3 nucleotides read TGTGCCACCAGCAGACCGGGACAGTCTCAGCCCCAGCATTTT.

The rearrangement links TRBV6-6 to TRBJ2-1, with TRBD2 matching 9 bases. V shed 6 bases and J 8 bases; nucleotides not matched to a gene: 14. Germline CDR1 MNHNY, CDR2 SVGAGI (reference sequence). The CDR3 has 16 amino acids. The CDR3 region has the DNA TGTGCCAGCAGATCCCTTAGCGGGGGAGAGATAGATGAGCAGTTCTTC. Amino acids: CASRSLSGGEIDEQFF.

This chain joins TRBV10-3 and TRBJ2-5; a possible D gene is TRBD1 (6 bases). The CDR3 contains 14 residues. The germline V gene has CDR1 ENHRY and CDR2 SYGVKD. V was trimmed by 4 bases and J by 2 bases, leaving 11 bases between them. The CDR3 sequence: CAISGTGSQETQYF. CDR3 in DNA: TGTGCCATCAGTGGTACAGGGAGTCAAGAGACCCAGTACTTC.

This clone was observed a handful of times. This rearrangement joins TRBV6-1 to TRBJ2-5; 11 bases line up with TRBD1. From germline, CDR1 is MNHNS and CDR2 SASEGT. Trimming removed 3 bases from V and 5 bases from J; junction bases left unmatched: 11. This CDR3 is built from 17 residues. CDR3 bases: TGTGCCAGCAGTGAGGGATTTGGGACAGGGGGTCGGGAGACCCAGTACTTC. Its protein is CASSEGFGTGGRETQYF.

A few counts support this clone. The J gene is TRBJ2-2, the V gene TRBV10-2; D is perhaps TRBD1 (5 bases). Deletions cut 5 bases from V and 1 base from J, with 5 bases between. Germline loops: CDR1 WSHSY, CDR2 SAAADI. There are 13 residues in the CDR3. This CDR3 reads CASSTGNTGELFF. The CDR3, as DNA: TGCGCCAGCAGTACAGGGAACACCGGGGAGCTGTTTTTT.

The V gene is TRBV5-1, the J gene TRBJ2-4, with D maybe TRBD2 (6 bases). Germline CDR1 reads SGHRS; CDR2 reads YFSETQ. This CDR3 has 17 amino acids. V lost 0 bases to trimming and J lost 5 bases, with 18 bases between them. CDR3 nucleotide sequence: TGCGCCAGCAGCTTGGCCTACACGGGAGAAGGGCAAAACATTCAGTACTTC. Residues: CASSLAYTGEGQNIQYF.

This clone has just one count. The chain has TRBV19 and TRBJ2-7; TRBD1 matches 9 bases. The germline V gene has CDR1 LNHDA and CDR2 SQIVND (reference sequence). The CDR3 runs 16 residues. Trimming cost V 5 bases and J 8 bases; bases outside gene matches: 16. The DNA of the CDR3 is TGTGCCAGTAGTTCTGGAACCGGGACAGGGACCCTACAGCAGTACTTC. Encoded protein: CASSSGTGTGTLQQYF.

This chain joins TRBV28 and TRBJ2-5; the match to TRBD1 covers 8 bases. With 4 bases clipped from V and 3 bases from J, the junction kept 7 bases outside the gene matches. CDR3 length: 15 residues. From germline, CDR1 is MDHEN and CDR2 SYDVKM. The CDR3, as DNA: TGTGCCAGCAGTTACTTGGACAGGGCAAAAGAGACCCAGTACTTC. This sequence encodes CASSYLDRAKETQYF.

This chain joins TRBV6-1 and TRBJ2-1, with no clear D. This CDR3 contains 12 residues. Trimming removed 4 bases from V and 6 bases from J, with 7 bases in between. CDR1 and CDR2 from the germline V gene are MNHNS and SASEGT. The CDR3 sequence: CASSGVVNEQFF. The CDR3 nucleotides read TGTGCCAGCAGTGGGGTGGTCAATGAGCAGTTCTTC.

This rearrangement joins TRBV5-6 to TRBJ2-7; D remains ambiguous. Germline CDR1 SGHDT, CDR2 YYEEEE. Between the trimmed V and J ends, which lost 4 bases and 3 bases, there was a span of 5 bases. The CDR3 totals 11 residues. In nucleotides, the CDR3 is TGTGCCAGCAGCCGATTCTACGAGCAGTACTTC. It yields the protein CASSRFYEQYF.

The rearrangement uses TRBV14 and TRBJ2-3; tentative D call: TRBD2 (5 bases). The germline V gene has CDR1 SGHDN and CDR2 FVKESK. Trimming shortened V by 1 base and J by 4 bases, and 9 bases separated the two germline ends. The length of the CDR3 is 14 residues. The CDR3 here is CASSQGRVADTQYF. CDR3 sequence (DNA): TGTGCCAGCAGCCAAGGGCGGGTAGCAGATACGCAGTATTTT. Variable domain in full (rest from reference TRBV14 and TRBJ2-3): EAGVTQFPSHSVIEKGQTVTLRCDPISGHDNLYWYRRVMGKEIKFLLHFVKESKQDESGMPNNRFLAERTGGTYSTLKVQPAELEDSGVYFCASSQGRVADTQYFGPGTRLTVL.

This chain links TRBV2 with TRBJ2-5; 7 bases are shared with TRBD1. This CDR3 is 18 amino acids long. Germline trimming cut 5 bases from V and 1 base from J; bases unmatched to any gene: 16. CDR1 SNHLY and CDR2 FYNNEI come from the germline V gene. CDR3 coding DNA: TGTGCCAGCAGTACTCCTGGGACAGCTACTAATCTCCAAGAGACCCAGTACTTC. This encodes CASSTPGTATNLQETQYF.